This T cell receptor beta chain was recorded in a study of shared clonotypes between healthy human individuals (dated by TCRdb to the early 2020s). Turning to the overall study: The cohort comprised a couple of women and three men aged 18 to 49 years. Blood TCR repertoires of about five healthy adults were deeply sequenced to estimate repertoire size and the extent of clonotype sharing between individuals. Between about 0.85 and 8.9 billion PBMCs per donor were obtained by leukapheresis. For each donor, CD4 naive and CD4 memory were each given three plates, CD8 naive was given two plates, and CD8 memory was given one plate. To increase sequencing depth and limit assay-specific biases, different laboratories used diverse techniques to prepare libraries and sequence TCR repertoires.

Results the study describes overall, beyond this receptor: Larger estimated clonotype richness was generally found for naive subsets than for memory subsets. Compared with non-shared clonotypes, the clonotypes found in all four sorted-subset donors had higher generation probabilities. Because the study included only a small number of donors, the genetic and exposure-history diversity represented was limited. Sampling was restricted to blood, and TCR repertoires in tissue are likely to differ from TCR repertoires in blood. Pairwise subsampling indicated that sequencing depth was expected to affect the degree of clonotype sharing among donors. About 4.5% of naive CD4, 3.5% of naive CD8, around 2.3% of memory CD4, and approximately 0.4% of memory CD8 clonotypes were shared across several donors. Incomplete sequencing was indicated by rarefaction of sorted-subset datasets, despite the large sequencing depth.

The germline V gene encodes CDR1 LNHDA and CDR2 SQIVND (reference sequence). The CDR3 runs 17 residues from the cysteine to the phenylalanine. The entry retains the CDR3 DNA only, 51 bases that are in frame from base 1. V is trimmed back by 1 base and J by 4 bases, and the junction contains 12 bases that no gene match accounts for. Donors were healthy HIV-negative adults with no recently reported acute infections or vaccinations. Every donor was a Caucasian adult residing in Nashville, Tennessee, USA. CD4+ T cells were enriched through magnetic negative selection, after which naive cells were positively selected on CD45RA and the remaining negative fraction served as the memory subset. Blood was collected by leukapheresis, and PBMCs were isolated by Ficoll-Histopaque density gradient centrifugation and then cryopreserved in liquid nitrogen vapor phase. Analytical flow cytometry was used to check the purity and quantity of each magnetically sorted T cell population. From each sorted fraction, genomic DNA was isolated and quantified by UV absorbance on a Nanodrop 2000c.

On this clone: No cognate antigen has been identified for it. No qualities accompany the bases; no much larger clone lies one base away.

TCR CDR3 regions were amplified from genomic DNA by multiplex PCR using the deep immunoSEQ assay. Genomic DNA extracted from each cell subset was distributed evenly over all wells of several immunoSEQ 96-well plates, and each plate served as one replicate. For sorted subsets, roughly 200 ng of genomic DNA, equivalent to 25,000 to 35,000 T cell genomes, went into each replicate PCR. Purified libraries were measured with a Qubit 3.0 fluorometer, size-checked on a Bioanalyzer 2100, and measured again with the KAPA Library Quantification kit. Every immunoSEQ 96-well plate was sequenced on a separate single-read 150-cycle Illumina NextSeq 550 flow cell. Processing in the source paper ran as follows. Because only junctional sequences without quality scores were contained in the immunoSEQ output, filtering matching that applied to full-length reads could not be performed. Sequences were annotated with PyIR, a Python wrapper for IgBLAST v1.9, and V/J genes and CDR3 were assigned using IMGT germline references. Reads were filtered out if the reads had weak V/J assignments (E-value above 1e-6), no CDR3, stop codons, out-of-frame junctions, or ambiguous translated residues. V3J clonotypes were defined as sequences sharing the same inferred V gene, J gene, and CDR3 amino acid sequence. The percentage overlap between two repertoires was calculated by dividing the number of shared unique clonotypes by the size of the smaller repertoire. Richness of each repertoire was evaluated using RTK rarefaction, the Chao1 estimator, and Recon v2.1 estimates of unobserved clonotypes. OLGA was used to compute generation probabilities for all TCRbeta clonotypes that the gDNA method yielded from a few donors. As stored in TCRdb, this immuneACCESS dataset retains in-frame rearrangements with V and J assigned. A fraction of the clones does not appear; measured against another copy, unresolved V genes explain less than half of the discrepancy, and the remainder lacks a known reason. The V and J calls and clone size are taken from that table; D and trimming were inferred from the DNA. This sample is represented by 950,000 to 1,100,000 clones; about 77% of them were singletons. Of the sample, over 1.3% falls within the top ten clones.

The specimen sequenced was memory CD4+ T cells sorted from blood. The label giving this sample's cell subset or site can be read as: CD45RA-negative fraction. The chain couples TRBV19 to TRBJ1-2, with 7 bases in between that match TRBD1. This receptor was obtained from a man aged 18 to 35 in good health. The CDR3: CASSIGTGQLLGYGYTF. The base sequence is TGTGCCAGTAGTATAGGTACGGGACAGCTTTTGGGCTATGGCTACACCTTC.